Listed here is a single T cell receptor (beta chain). This specimen comes from a study of T cell changes during pregnancy in multiple sclerosis. Libraries were prepared by immunoSEQ multiplex PCR; TCRdb keeps only in-frame clonotypes and omits some of them. Of 35,000 to 45,000 clones in the sample, around nine tenths were seen once. V lost 3 bases, J lost 4 bases, and 6 bases stayed unmatched. The CDR3 loop spans 17 amino acids. Per germline, CDR1 LNHNV and CDR2 YYDKDF (reference sequence). Sequenced here: peripheral blood, sampled in the third trimester of pregnancy. The TCR was taken from a female donor in good health, enrolled as a control in a pregnancy study. The chain employs TRBV15 and TRBJ1-4; 12 positions match TRBD1. CDR3 loop: CATSSVGTGGLNEKLFF. The CDR3, as DNA: TGTGCCACCAGCAGCGTTGGGACAGGGGGCCTTAATGAAAAACTGTTTTTT.